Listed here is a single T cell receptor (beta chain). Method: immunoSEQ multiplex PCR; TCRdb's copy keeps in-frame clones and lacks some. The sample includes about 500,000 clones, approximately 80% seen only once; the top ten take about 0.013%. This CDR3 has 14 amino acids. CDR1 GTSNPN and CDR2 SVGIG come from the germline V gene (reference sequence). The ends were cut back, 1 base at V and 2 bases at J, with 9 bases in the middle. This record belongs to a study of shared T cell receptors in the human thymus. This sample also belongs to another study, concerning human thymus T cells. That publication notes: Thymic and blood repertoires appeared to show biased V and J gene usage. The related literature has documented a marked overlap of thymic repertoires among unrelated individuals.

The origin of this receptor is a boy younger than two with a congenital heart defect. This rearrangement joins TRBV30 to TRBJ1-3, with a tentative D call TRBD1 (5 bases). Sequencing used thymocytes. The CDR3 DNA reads TGTGCCTGGAGTGCGTCAGGGACTGGAAACACCATATATTTT. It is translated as CAWSASGTGNTIYF.